The sequence of this T cell receptor (beta chain) was determined in a study of OX40 agonist ivuxolimab in advanced cancers. About the study as a whole: The costimulatory receptor OX40 (CD134) was targeted by ivuxolimab, a fully human IgG2 agonistic monoclonal antibody. The monotherapy dose-escalation portion (N ≈ 50 patients) of the phase I ivuxolimab trial is reported in the paper. Partial responses occurred in three dose-escalation patients: two with cutaneous melanoma and one with hepatocellular carcinoma. Patients were allowed to have had prior anti-PD-1, anti-PD-L1 or anti-CTLA-4 therapy, and approximately 40% of the dose-escalation patients had been treated with checkpoint inhibitors. Among the roughly 50 dose-escalation patients, about 20 had hepatocellular carcinoma, approximately 15 melanoma, 9 renal cell carcinoma and 9 head and neck cancer. A male proportion of under 85% and a mean age of 60 years, ranging from about 23 to 79, were recorded for the dose-escalation cohort. Intravenous ivuxolimab was administered to patients every 2 weeks at six dose levels: 0.01, 0.1, 0.3, 1.5, 3 and 10 mg/kg. The point of sequencing TCRbeta in the periphery was to test whether ivuxolimab changed TCR sequence diversity and drove clonal T-cell expansion.

For sequencing of the TCRbeta CDR3 region, genomic DNA was extracted from the sorted cells. TCRbeta CDR3 regions were sequenced using the immunoSEQ Assay. In TCRdb, the immuneACCESS table is reduced to in-frame sequences with V and J assigned. These tables do not hold every clone; where another copy was compared, an unresolved V gene accounts for under half, and the others remain unexplained. The sample has more than 35,000 clones on record, approximately 80% of them singletons. The ten largest clones add up to approximately 20% of the sample. A remark on this clone: No cognate antigen has been identified for it. No base-level quality is on record; no much larger clone is a single base apart.

Patients with autoimmune disease history or receiving systemic immunosuppression were excluded from the trial. Peripheral blood for TCR sequencing was collected from all dose cohorts at baseline, on cycle 4 day 1, and on cycle 7 day 1. The samples were drawn from a first-in-human, open-label, multicenter phase I dose-escalation trial of ivuxolimab. Adults with locally advanced or metastatic melanoma, renal cell, hepatocellular, or head and neck squamous cell carcinoma were enrolled in the trial. Before TCR sequencing, CD4+ T cells and CD8+ T cells were sorted from peripheral blood as separate populations. General conclusions and limits of the study: Which antigens the clonally expanded peripheral T cells were specific for was not determined. Clonal expansion of both CD4+ and CD8+ blood T cells was observed from baseline to week 6 at doses 0.1 to 3.0 mg/kg. Partial responders in the 0.1-3.0 mg/kg groups had among the lowest normalized peripheral clonal expansion, especially among CD8+ T cells. Low levels of normalized T-cell clonal expansion were also seen in some patients who did not respond. After ivuxolimab, expanded clones were on average more numerous among CD8+ T cells than among CD4+ T cells.

The germline V gene (reference sequence) provides CDR1 GTSNPN and CDR2 SVGIG. Trimming at the junction amounts to 0 bases on V and 3 bases on J, and the germline ends lie 15 bases apart. The CDR3 has 15 amino acids, counting the end cysteine and phenylalanine. Only the CDR3 DNA stays, 45 bases, in frame from base 1. The V and J segments used are TRBV30 and TRBJ2-7; perhaps TRBD2 is the D gene, with 5 bases matching. The specimen was CD4+ or CD8+ T cells sorted from blood, collected in a trial of the OX40 agonist ivuxolimab. The TCR was taken from an adult with an advanced solid tumor such as melanoma, head and neck, liver or kidney cancer. This receptor has the CDR3 CAWSVGGPGYYEQYF. The sequence in DNA is TGTGCCTGGAGTGTAGGCGGTCCGGGATACTACGAGCAGTACTTC.